This T cell receptor (beta chain) was recorded in a study of blood T cell repertoires in COVID-19. Generated by immunoSEQ multiplex PCR, the TCRdb table keeps only in-frame clones and is missing some. The profile shows under 300,000 clones, roughly 81% of them singletons. A word on this clone: At one boundary the junction diverges from the germline segment, which might be a read error.

The CDR3 totals 14 residues. In germline, CDR1 is SEHNR, CDR2 FQNEAQ (reference sequence). The sequence was obtained from a woman aged 45-59 years who had been exposed to COVID-19. The source material was PBMCs or T cells enriched from blood (not recorded which). V gene TRBV7-9 combines with J gene TRBJ2-7; 7 bases align to TRBD1. The CDR3 reads CASSLARDSYEQYF. The DNA of the CDR3 is TGTGCCAGCAGCCTAGCCCGGGACAGCTACGAGCAGTACTTC.